This T cell receptor beta chain was observed in a study of OX40 agonist ivuxolimab in advanced cancers. General observations from the study: Patients with a partial response at 0.1-3.0 mg/kg had among the lowest clonal expansion.

Profiled with immunoSEQ multiplex PCR; TCRdb holds only in-frame clones, not every one. The data contain fewer than 95,000 clones, 85% of them seen just once; the ten biggest clones take up about 0.6%. Remarks on this clone: The antigen remains undetermined.

CDR1 and CDR2 (germline): SGDLS, YYNGEE. The V end was cut by 3 bases, the J end by 13 bases, with 23 bases between. This CDR3 spans 16 amino acids. This TCR derives from an adult with an advanced solid tumor such as melanoma, head and neck, liver or kidney cancer. Sequenced material: CD4+ or CD8+ T cells sorted from blood, taken in a trial of the OX40 agonist ivuxolimab. V gene TRBV9 combines with J gene TRBJ1-6; D is possibly TRBD1 (6 bases). The CDR3 DNA sequence: TGTGCCAGCAGCGCCGAATTTGGGACATCGACATCCCCCCTCCACTTT. Translating it yields CASSAEFGTSTSPLHF. Variable domain in full (rest from reference TRBV9 and TRBJ1-6): DSGVTQTPKHLITATGQRVTLRCSPRSGDLSVYWYQQSLDQGLQFLIQYYNGEERAKGNILERFSAQQFPDLHSELNLSSLELGDSALYFCASSAEFGTSTSPLHFGNGTRLTVT.